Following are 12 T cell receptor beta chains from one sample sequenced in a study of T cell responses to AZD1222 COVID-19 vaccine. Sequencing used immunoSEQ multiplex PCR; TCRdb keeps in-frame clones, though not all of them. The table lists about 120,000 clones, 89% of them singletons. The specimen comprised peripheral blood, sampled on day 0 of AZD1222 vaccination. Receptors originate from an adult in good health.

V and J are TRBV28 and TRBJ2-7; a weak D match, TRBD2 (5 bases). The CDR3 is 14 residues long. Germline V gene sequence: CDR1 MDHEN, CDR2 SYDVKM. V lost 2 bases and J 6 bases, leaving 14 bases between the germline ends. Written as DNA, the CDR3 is TGTGCCAGCAGTTTAAGGGAGAGAAGGTTCGAGCAGTACTTC. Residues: CASSLRERRFEQYF.

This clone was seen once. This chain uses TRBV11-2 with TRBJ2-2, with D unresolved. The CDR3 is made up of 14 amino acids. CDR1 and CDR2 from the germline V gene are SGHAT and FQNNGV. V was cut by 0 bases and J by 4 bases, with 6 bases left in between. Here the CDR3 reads CASSLEGGTGELFF. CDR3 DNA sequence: TGTGCCAGCAGCTTAGAGGGCGGCACCGGGGAGCTGTTTTTT.

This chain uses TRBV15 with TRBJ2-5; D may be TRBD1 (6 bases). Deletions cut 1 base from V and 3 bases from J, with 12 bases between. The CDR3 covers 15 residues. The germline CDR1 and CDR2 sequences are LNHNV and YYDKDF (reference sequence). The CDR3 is CATSRVKDSKETQYF. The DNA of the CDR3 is TGTGCCACCAGCAGAGTCAAGGACAGTAAAGAGACCCAGTACTTC.

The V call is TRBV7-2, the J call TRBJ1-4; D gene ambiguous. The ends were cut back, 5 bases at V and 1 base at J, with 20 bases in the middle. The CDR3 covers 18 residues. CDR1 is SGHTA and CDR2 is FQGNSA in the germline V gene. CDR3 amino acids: CASSQLTSRQRTNEKLFF. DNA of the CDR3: TGTGCCAGCAGCCAACTTACATCCAGGCAGAGAACTAATGAAAAACTGTTTTTT. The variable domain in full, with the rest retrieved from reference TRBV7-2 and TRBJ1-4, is GAGVSQSPSNKVTEKGKDVELRCDPISGHTALYWYRQSLGQGLEFLIYFQGNSAPDKSGLPSDRFSAERTGGSVSTLTIQRTQQEDSAVYLCASSQLTSRQRTNEKLFFGSGTQLSVL.

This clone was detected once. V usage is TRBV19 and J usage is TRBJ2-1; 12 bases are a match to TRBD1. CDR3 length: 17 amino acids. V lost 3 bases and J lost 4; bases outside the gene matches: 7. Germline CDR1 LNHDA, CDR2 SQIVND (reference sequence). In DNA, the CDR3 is TGTGCCAGTAGTATCGGGACAGGGGGCGCTGGGTACAATGAGCAGTTCTTC. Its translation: CASSIGTGGAGYNEQFF. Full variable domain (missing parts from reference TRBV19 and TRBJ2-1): DGGITQSPKYLFRKEGQNVTLSCEQNLNHDAMYWYRQDPGQGLRLIYYSQIVNDFQKGDIAEGYSVSREKKESFPLTVTSAQKNPTAFYLCASSIGTGGAGYNEQFFGPGTRLTVL.

CDR3 coding DNA: TGTGCCAGTAGTAGAAGGGACAGGGGGCGTGAAAAACTGTTTTTT. Amino acid sequence: CASSRRDRGREKLFF. The chain has TRBV19 and TRBJ1-4; 12 bases match TRBD1. J lost 7 bases, V lost 4 bases, and 4 bases had no gene match. CDR3 length equals 15 residues. Germline values: CDR1 LNHDA, CDR2 SQIVND (reference sequence). Full variable domain (rest looked up from reference TRBV19 and TRBJ1-4): DGGITQSPKYLFRKEGQNVTLSCEQNLNHDAMYWYRQDPGQGLRLIYYSQIVNDFQKGDIAEGYSVSREKKESFPLTVTSAQKNPTAFYLCASSRRDRGREKLFFGSGTQLSVL.

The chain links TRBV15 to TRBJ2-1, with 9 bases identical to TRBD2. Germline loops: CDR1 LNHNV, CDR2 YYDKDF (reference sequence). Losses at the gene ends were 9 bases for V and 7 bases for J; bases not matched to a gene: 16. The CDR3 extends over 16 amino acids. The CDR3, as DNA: TGTGCCACAACGTTTGGATCGGCGGGAGGGGGTAATGAGCAGTTCTTC. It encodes CATTFGSAGGGNEQFF.

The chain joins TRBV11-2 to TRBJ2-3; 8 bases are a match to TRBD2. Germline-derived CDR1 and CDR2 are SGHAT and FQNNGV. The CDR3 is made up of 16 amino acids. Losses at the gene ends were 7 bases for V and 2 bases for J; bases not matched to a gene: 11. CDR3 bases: TGTGCCAGCACCAGGTTAGCGGGGCCCTCCACAGATACGCAGTATTTT. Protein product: CASTRLAGPSTDTQYF.

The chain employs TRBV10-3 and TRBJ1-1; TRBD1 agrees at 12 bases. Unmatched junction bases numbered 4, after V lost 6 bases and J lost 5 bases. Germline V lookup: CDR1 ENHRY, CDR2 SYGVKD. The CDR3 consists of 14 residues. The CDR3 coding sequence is TGTGCCATCAGAGGGGACAGGGGGCCTACTGAAGCTTTCTTT. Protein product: CAIRGDRGPTEAFF.

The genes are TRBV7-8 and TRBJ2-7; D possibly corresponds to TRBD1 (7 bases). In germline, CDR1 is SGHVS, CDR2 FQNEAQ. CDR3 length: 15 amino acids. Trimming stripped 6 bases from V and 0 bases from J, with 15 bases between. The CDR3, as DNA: TGTGCCAGCAGTCTCGGGGGACAGAACTCCTACGAGCAGTACTTC. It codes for CASSLGGQNSYEQYF. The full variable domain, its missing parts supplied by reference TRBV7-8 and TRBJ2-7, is GAGVSQSPRYKVAKRGQDVALRCDPISGHVSLFWYQQALGQGPEFLTYFQNEAQLDKSGLPSDRFFAERPEGSVSTLKIQRTQQEDSAVYLCASSLGGQNSYEQYFGPGTRLTVT.

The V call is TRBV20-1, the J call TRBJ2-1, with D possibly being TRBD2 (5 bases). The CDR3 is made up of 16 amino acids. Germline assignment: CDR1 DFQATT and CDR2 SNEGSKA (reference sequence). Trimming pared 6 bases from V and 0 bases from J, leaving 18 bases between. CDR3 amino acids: CSASKRGYSSYNEQFF. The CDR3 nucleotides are TGCAGTGCGAGTAAACGGGGATACAGCTCCTACAATGAGCAGTTCTTC.

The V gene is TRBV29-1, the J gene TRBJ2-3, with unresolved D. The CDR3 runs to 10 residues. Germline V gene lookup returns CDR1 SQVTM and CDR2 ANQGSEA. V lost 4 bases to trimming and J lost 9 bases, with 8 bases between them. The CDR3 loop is CSVVLVTQYF. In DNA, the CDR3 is TGCAGCGTTGTTTTAGTCACGCAGTATTTT.